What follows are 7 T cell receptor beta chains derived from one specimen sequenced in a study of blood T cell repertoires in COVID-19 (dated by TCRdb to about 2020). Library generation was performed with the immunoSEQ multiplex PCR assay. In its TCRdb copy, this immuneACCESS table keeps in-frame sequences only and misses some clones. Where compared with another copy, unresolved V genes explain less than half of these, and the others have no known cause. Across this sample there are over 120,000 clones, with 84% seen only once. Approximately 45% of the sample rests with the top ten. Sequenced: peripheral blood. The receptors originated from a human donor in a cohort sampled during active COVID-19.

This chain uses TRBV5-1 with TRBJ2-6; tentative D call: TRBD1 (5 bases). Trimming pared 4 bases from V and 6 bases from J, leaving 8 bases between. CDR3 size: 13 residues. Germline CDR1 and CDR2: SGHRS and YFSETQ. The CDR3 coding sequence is TGCGCCAGCAGCCCCAGGGAGGCCAACGTCCTGACTTTC. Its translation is CASSPREANVLTF.

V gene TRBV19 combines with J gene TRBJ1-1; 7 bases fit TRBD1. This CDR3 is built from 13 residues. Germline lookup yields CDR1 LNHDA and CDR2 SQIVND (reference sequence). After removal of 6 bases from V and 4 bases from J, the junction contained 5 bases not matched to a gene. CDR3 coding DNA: TGTGCCAGTAGGACAGGGTCGATCACTGAAGCTTTCTTT. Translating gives CASRTGSITEAFF.

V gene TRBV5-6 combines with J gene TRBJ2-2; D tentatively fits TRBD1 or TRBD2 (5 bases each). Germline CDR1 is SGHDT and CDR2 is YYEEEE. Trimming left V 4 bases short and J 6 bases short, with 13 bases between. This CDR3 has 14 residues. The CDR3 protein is CASSLGPRSGELFF. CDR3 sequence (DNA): TGTGCCAGCAGCCTGGGACCGAGGTCCGGGGAGCTGTTTTTT.

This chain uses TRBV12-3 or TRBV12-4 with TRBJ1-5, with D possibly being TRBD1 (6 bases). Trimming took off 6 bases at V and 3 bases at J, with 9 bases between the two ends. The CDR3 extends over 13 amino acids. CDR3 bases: TGTGCCAGCAGGACAGGTGTCAATCAGCCCCAGCATTTT. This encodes CASRTGVNQPQHF.

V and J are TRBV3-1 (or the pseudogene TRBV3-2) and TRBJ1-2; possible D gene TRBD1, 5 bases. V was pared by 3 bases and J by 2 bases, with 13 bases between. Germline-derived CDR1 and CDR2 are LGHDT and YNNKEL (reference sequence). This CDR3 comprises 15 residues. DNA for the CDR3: TGTGCCAGCAGCCAGGGTCAGGGTAAGAACTATGGCTACACCTTC. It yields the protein CASSQGQGKNYGYTF.

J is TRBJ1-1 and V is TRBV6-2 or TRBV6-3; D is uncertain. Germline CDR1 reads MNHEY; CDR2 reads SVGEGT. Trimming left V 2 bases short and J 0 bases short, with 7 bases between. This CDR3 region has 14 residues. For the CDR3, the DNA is TGTGCCAGCAGTTACGCGTTAATGAACACTGAAGCTTTCTTT. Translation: CASSYALMNTEAFF.

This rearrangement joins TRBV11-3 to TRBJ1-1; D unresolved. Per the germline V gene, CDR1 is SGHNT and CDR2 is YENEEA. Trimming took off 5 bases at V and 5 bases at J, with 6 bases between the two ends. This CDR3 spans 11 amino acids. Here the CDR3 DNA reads TGTGCCAGCAGCGTGGAGACTGAAGCTTTCTTT. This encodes CASSVETEAFF.